Listed below are T cell receptor beta chains from one sample, sequenced in a study of blood T cell repertoires in COVID-19. Assay used: immunoSEQ multiplex PCR; TCRdb lists only in-frame clones, some missing. The sample has more than 250,000 clones; roughly 84% are singletons. The sequencing input was peripheral blood. The receptors come from a human donor in a cohort sampled during active COVID-19. Each CDR3 is given without its conserved first and last residue.

TRBV4-1 ASSQDPSGRDGVYEQY
TRBV28 ASSFTGVNEQY
TRBV11-2 ASSRRGGASYEQY
TRBV3-1/TRBV3-2 ASSQAGGPKETQY
TRBV2 ASYPGGRGDTQY
TRBV19 ASKTSDRSYNEQF
TRBV6-1 ASREEGARVYGYT
TRBV19 ASSITTGGGEQF
TRBV5-4 ASSPGGAGTGELF
TRBV6-1 ASREDPRTNRGYGYT
TRBV28 ASSLGREAF
TRBV7-8 ASSTDRVGQEQY
TRBV4-2 ASSQDPRLAGGFHEQF
TRBV11-2 ASSLTDFYGYT
TRBV5-1 ASSGLELTEAF
TRBV3-1/TRBV3-2 ASSQTSGRTGELF
TRBV9 ASSQGPRGEQF
TRBV12-3/TRBV12-4 ASSLTPNYGYT
TRBV18 ASSETESNTGELF
TRBV5-1 ASSPLTGYEQY
TRBV7-6 ASSYTGQSYNEQF
TRBV5-5 ASSSKPTGTGSYEQY
TRBV3-1/TRBV3-2 ASSQDPLLAGGLNEQF
TRBV11-3 ASSLTDRGEQY
TRBV18 ASSQIAGGPSDTQY
TRBV6-2/TRBV6-3 ATSIPPGTVNSPLH
TRBV12-3/TRBV12-4 ASSKGTGAEAF
TRBV5-1 ASSLAGGNVAYNEQF
TRBV11-3 ASSLGDSYEQY
TRBV24-1 ATSDLRGGTYNEQF
TRBV2 ASNSAAGTGELF
TRBV10-3 AISEPGGNYGYT
TRBV19 ASSIEGGSAF
TRBV27 ASSPLAAQETQY
TRBV7-2 ASSFSAFNQPQH
TRBV6-2/TRBV6-3 ASSYSAAEVNTEAF
TRBV18 ASAEEETQY